The rows below give T cell receptor beta chains drawn from one sample of a study of identical twins. TCRdb analysed the 5' RACE reads with MiXCR anew, one entry per CDR3 protein. The sample lists just over 450,000 distinct CDR3 sequences; approximately 15% were seen once. These data also featured in a second study, about yellow fever vaccine responses in identical twins.

Specimen: CD4+ T cells sorted from blood. The origin of the receptors is a young woman in good health. Each CDR3 is given with its conserved first and last residue. Each record gives: V gene, D gene, clone size, J gene, CDR3 protein, CDR3 DNA. The D gene is left open where the match is weak. Clone size, where shown, is once, few, many, or a class for clones that have expanded.

V: TRBV4-1
D: TRBD2
size: many
J: TRBJ2-1
CDR3: CASGLADYNEQFF
DNA: TGCGCCAGCGGACTAGCGGACTACAATGAGCAGTTCTTC

V: TRBV29-1
D: .
size: few
J: TRBJ2-2
CDR3: CSVEEKPNTGELFF
DNA: TGCAGCGTTGAAGAGAAGCCGAACACCGGGGAGCTGTTTTTT

V: TRBV20-1
D: .
size: .
J: TRBJ2-7
CDR3: CSARVYQGRLYEQYF
DNA: TGCAGTGCTAGAGTCTATCAGGGGCGACTCTACGAGCAGTACTTC

V: TRBV19
D: .
size: few
J: TRBJ2-3
CDR3: CATRVSLTDTQYF
DNA: TGTGCCACCAGGGTATCACTCACAGATACGCAGTATTTT

V: TRBV20-1
D: .
size: .
J: TRBJ2-7
CDR3: CSASDAGISSYEQYF
DNA: TGCAGTGCTAGCGATGCAGGGATAAGCTCCTACGAGCAGTACTTC

V: TRBV11-2
D: TRBD2
size: .
J: TRBJ2-4
CDR3: CASSLDLGTSGGVAKNIQYF
DNA: TGTGCCAGCAGCTTAGATCTCGGGACTAGCGGGGGAGTAGCCAAAAACATTCAGTACTTC

V: TRBV7-2
D: .
size: few
J: TRBJ1-1
CDR3: CASKLEQGINTEAFF
DNA: TGTGCCAGCAAACTCGAACAGGGAATAAACACTGAAGCTTTCTTT

V: TRBV2
D: .
size: .
J: TRBJ2-7
CDR3: CASSDGTMPAYEQYF
DNA: TGTGCCAGCAGTGACGGGACAATGCCCGCCTACGAGCAGTACTTC

V: TRBV6-1
D: TRBD2
size: many
J: TRBJ2-7
CDR3: CASSETSGTYEQYF
DNA: TGTGCCAGCAGTGAAACTAGCGGGACCTACGAGCAGTACTTC

V: TRBV6-1
D: .
size: .
J: TRBJ2-4
CDR3: CAGRDIRAKNIQYF
DNA: TGTGCCGGCCGGGACATAAGAGCCAAAAACATTCAGTACTTC

V: TRBV20-1
D: TRBD2
size: few
J: TRBJ2-2
CDR3: CSARDSRGGTGELFF
DNA: TGCAGTGCTAGAGATAGTCGGGGGGGCACCGGGGAGCTGTTTTTT

V: TRBV30
D: .
size: .
J: TRBJ1-3
CDR3: CAAINGNTIYF
DNA: TGTGCCGCCATCAACGGAAACACCATATATTTT

V: TRBV29-1
D: TRBD1
size: few
J: TRBJ1-6
CDR3: CSVWTGSYNSPLHF
DNA: TGCAGCGTTTGGACAGGCTCCTATAATTCACCCCTCCACTTT

V: TRBV30
D: .
size: few
J: TRBJ1-4
CDR3: CAWSPAATNEKLFF
DNA: TGTGCCTGGAGTCCGGCTGCAACTAATGAAAAACTGTTTTTT

V: TRBV4-2
D: TRBD2
size: few
J: TRBJ2-7
CDR3: CASSQDGLAGGGEQYF
DNA: TGTGCCAGCAGCCAAGATGGACTAGCGGGGGGGGGCGAGCAGTACTTC